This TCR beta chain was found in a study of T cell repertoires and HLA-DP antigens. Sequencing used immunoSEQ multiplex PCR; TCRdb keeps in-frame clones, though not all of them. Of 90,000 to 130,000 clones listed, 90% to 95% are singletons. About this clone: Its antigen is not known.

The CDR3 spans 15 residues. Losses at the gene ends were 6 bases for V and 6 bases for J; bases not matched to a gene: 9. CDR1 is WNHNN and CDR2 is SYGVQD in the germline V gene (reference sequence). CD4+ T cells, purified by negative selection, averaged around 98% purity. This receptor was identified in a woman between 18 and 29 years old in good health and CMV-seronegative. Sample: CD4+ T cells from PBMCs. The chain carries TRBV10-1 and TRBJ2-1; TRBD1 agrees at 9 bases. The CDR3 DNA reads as TGCGCCAGCAGCCAACAGGGGGCGCCCTCCAATGAGCAGTTCTTC. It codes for CASSQQGAPSNEQFF.